This TCR beta chain was sequenced in a study of Ad26.COV2.S vaccination and SARS-CoV-2 variants. Across the whole study: The Ad26.COV2.S arm of the COV1001 trial was where the donor was placed. The study gave Ad26.COV2.S intramuscularly, once or twice 56 days apart. Findings of the study overall: Comparable non-spike TCR breadth was observed in vaccine and placebo recipients. Vaccine recipients surpassed placebo recipients in spike-specific TCR breadth.

Regarding treatment: around 19 received Ad26.COV2.S at low or high dose, single or two shots; several received placebo; per-sample allocation not given. Sampling was performed 63 days after the first vaccine or placebo injection. Trimming removed 4 bases from V and 9 bases from J, with 6 bases in between. This CDR3 contains 10 residues. Germline CDR1 and CDR2: MDHEN and SYDVKM. Note on this clone: Its antigen is undetermined.

Assay: immunoSEQ multiplex PCR; the TCRdb copy retains only in-frame clones and omits some. The sample has approximately 360,000 clones; 83% are singletons. This receptor was taken from a person aged 18 to 59 who received the Ad26.COV2.S COVID-19 vaccine or a placebo. The sample in question was peripheral blood, obtained in a trial of Ad26.COV2.S vaccine versus placebo. The V gene is TRBV28, the J gene TRBJ1-1; no clear D. CDR3 coding DNA: TGTGCCAGCAGTTCGTCCAAAGCTTTCTTT. Protein: CASSSSKAFF. Full variable domain (remainder filled in from reference TRBV28 and TRBJ1-1): DVKVTQSSRYLVKRTGEKVFLECVQDMDHENMFWYRQDPGLGLRLIYFSYDVKMKEKGDIPEGYSVSREKKERFSLILESASTNQTSMYLCASSSSKAFFGQGTRLTVV.